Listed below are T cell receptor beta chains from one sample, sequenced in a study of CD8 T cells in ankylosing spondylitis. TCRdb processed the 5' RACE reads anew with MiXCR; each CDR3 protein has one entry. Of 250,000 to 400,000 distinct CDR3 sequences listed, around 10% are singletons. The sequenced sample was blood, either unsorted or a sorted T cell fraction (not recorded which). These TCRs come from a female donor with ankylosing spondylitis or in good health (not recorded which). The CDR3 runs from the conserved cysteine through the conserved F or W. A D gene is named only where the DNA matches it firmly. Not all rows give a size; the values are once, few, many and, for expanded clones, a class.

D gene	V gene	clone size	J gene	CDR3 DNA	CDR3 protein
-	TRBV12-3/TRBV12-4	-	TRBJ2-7	TGTGCCAGCAGCCACGTAGGACTATGGCGTTTGAGGGAGCAGTACTTC	CASSHVGLWRLREQYF
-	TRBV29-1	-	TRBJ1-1	TGCAGCGTTGGTGGGGGCCCCGGCTCTGAAGCTTTCTTT	CSVGGGPGSEAFF
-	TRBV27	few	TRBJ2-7	TGTGCCAGCAGTTTATCGCCAGACTTAACCCACTCCTACGAGCAGTACTTC	CASSLSPDLTHSYEQYF
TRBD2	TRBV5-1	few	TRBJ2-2	TGCGCCAGCAGCTCCGGGACTAGCGGGGGGGCCGTCGGGGAGCTGTTTTTT	CASSSGTSGGAVGELFF
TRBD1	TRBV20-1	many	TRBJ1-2	TGCAGTGCTAGAGACTTACAGGGGGCAGTGGATGGCTACACCTTC	CSARDLQGAVDGYTF
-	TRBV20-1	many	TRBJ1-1	TGCAGTGCCCCTAGGGCTTTCTTT	CSAPRAFF
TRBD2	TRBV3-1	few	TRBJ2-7	TGTGCCAGCAGCCAACGGACTAGCGGGTACGAGCAGTACTTC	CASSQRTSGYEQYF
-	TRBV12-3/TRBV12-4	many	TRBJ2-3	TGTGCCAGCAGGTCGAGCAGTAGCTCCCTCGGGTATTTT	CASRSSSSSLGYF
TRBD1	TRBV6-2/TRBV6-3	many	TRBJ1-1	TGTGCCAGCAGCCGCGGGACAGGGGGATTTAGAGACACTGAAGCTTTCTTT	CASSRGTGGFRDTEAFF
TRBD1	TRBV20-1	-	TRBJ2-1	TGCTGTGCTAGAAAGGGACAGGGCAGGGACAATGAGCAGTTCTTC	CCARKGQGRDNEQFF
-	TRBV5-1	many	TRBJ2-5	TGCGCCAGCAGCTTGGAGGCTGAAGGGACCCAGTACTTC	CASSLEAEGTQYF
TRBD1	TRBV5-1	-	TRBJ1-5	TGCGCCAGCAGCTTACAGGGGTTGGGCAATCAGCCCCAGCATTTT	CASSLQGLGNQPQHF